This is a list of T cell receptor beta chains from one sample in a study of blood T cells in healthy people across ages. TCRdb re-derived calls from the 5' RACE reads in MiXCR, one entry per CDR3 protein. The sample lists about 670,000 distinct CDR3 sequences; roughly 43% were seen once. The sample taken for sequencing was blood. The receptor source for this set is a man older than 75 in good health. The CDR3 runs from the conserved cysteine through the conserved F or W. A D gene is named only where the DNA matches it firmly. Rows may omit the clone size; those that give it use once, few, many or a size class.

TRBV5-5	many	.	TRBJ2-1	CASNPLAYDNEQFF	TGTGCCAGCAATCCCCTAGCGTACGACAATGAGCAGTTCTTC
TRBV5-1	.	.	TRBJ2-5	CASSLAVSYQETQYF	TGCGCCAGCAGCTTGGCCGTATCCTACCAAGAGACCCAGTACTTC
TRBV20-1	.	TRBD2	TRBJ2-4	CSALPLAGGRGEQYF	TGCAGTGCTCTGCCCCTAGCGGGGGGGCGCGGGGAGCAGTACTTC
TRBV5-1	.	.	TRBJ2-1	CASSRDMANVGYNEQFF	TGCGCCAGTTCGCGGGATATGGCCAATGTGGGCTACAATGAGCAGTTCTTC
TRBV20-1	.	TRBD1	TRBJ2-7	CSARTGMDFYEQYF	TGCAGTGCTAGGACAGGGATGGACTTCTACGAGCAGTACTTC
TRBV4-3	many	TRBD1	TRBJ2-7	CASSAGTGPSYEQYF	TGCGCCAGCAGCGCAGGGACAGGGCCATCCTACGAGCAGTACTTC
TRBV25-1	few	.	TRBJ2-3	CASSDLVTDTQYF	TGTGCCAGCAGTGACTTAGTCACAGATACGCAGTATTTT
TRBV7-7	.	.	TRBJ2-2	CASSQNANTGELFF	TGTGCCAGCAGCCAAAACGCGAACACCGGGGAGCTGTTTTTT
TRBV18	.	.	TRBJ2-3	CASSPRGGTGTDTQYF	TGTGCCAGCTCACCTAGAGGGGGAACTGGCACAGATACGCAGTATTTT
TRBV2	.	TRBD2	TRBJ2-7	CASRVAGGYEQYF	TGTGCCAGCAGAGTAGCGGGAGGCTACGAGCAGTACTTC
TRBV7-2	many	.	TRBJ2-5	CASSLGIGVAREQETQYF	TGTGCCAGCAGCTTAGGTATCGGGGTGGCGCGTGAACAAGAGACCCAGTACTTC
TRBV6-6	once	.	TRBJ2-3	CASSYTGASTDTQYF	TGTGCCAGCAGTTACACTGGTGCTAGCACAGATACGCAGTATTTT
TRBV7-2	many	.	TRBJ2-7	CASSLLGGEQYF	TGTGCCAGCAGCTTACTGGGTGGCGAGCAGTACTTC
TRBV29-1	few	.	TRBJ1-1	CSVPDSYNTEAFF	TGCAGCGTACCGGACAGCTACAACACTGAAGCTTTCTTT
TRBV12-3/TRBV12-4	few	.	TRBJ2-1	CASSWLGGPYNEQFF	TGTGCCAGCAGTTGGTTAGGGGGGCCCTACAATGAGCAGTTCTTC
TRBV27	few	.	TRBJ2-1	CASSQSPWTVNEQFF	TGTGCCAGCAGTCAATCCCCTTGGACAGTGAATGAGCAGTTCTTC
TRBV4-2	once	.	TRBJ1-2	CASSQDQAGPYYGYTF	TGTGCCAGCAGCCAAGATCAGGCGGGGCCCTACTATGGCTACACCTTC
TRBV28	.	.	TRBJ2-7	CASSLSRRLTYEQYF	TGTGCCAGCAGTTTGTCGCGGCGGTTAACCTACGAGCAGTACTTC
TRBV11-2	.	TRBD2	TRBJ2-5	CASSEVLAGGTQYF	TGTGCCAGCAGCGAGGTACTAGCGGGCGGTACCCAGTACTTC
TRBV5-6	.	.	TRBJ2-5	CASSLTSRGGDKETQYF	TGTGCCAGCAGCTTGACGTCAAGAGGGGGAGACAAAGAGACCCAGTACTTC
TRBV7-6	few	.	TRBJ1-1	CASSLVEIMNTEAFF	TGTGCCAGCAGCTTAGTAGAGATAATGAACACTGAAGCTTTCTTT
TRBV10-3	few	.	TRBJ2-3	CAISESSRQGRDTQYF	TGTGCCATCAGTGAGTCCTCCCGGCAGGGTCGGGATACGCAGTATTTT
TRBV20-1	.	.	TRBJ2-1	CSARADRETATNEQFF	TGCAGTGCTAGAGCCGATCGGGAGACAGCAACCAATGAGCAGTTCTTC
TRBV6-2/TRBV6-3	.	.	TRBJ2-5	CASSYTRAKETQYF	TGTGCCAGCAGTTATACGAGGGCCAAAGAGACCCAGTACTTC
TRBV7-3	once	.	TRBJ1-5	CASSRGANPPQHF	TGTGCCAGCAGCCGAGGGGCCAATCCGCCCCAGCATTTT
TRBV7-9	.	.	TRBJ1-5	CASSLVGGDGPQHF	TGTGCCAGCAGCTTAGTTGGCGGTGATGGACCCCAGCATTTT
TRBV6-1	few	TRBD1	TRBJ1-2	CASSEQGGVGYGYTF	TGTGCCAGCAGTGAGCAGGGGGGAGTAGGCTATGGCTACACCTTC
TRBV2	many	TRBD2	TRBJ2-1	CASSGLAGGYNEQFF	TGTGCCAGCAGTGGGCTAGCGGGAGGTTACAATGAGCAGTTCTTC
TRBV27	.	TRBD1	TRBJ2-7	CASSTGQGWYNEQYF	TGTGCCAGCAGTACGGGACAGGGGTGGTACAATGAGCAGTACTTC
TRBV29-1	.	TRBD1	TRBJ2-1	CSVAGTGSYNEQFF	TGCAGCGTTGCCGGGACAGGGTCCTACAATGAGCAGTTCTTC
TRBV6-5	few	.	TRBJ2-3	CASSYGGTDTQYF	TGTGCCAGCAGTTACGGCGGCACAGATACGCAGTATTTT
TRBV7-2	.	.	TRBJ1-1	CASSSQGAAPNTEAFF	TGTGCCAGCAGCTCCCAAGGGGCCGCCCCGAACACTGAAGCTTTCTTT
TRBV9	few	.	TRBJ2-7	CASSVEKQSYEQYF	TGTGCCAGCAGCGTAGAGAAGCAGTCCTACGAGCAGTACTTC
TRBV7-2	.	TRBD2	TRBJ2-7	CASSLASTAGGYNEQYF	TGTGCCAGCAGCTTAGCGTCGACAGCGGGGGGCTACAATGAGCAGTACTTC
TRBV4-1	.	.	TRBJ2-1	CASSQEEREYDEQFF	TGCGCCAGCAGCCAAGAAGAACGGGAGTACGATGAGCAGTTCTTC
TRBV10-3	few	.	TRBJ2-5	CAIRQAAQETQYF	TGTGCCATCCGTCAGGCCGCACAAGAGACCCAGTACTTC
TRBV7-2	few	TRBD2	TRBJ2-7	CASTKGSGGAYEQYF	TGTGCCAGCACAAAGGGAAGCGGGGGGGCCTACGAGCAGTACTTC
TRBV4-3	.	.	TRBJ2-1	CASSQEGEGRDEQFF	TGCGCCAGCAGCCAAGAAGGCGAGGGCCGGGATGAGCAGTTCTTC
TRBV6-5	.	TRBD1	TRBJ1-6	CASSSDRASESPLHF	TGTGCCAGCAGCTCAGACAGGGCTTCGGAATCACCCCTCCACTTT
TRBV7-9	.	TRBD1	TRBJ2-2	CASSLKELLDRGTGELFF	TGTGCCAGCAGCTTGAAGGAACTTCTGGACAGGGGGACCGGGGAGCTGTTTTTT
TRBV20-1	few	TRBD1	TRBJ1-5	CSARRDRNQPQHF	TGCAGTGCTAGAAGGGACAGGAATCAGCCCCAGCATTTT
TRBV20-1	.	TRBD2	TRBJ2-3	CSAGPFSGRASHTQYF	TGCAGTGCTGGTCCCTTTAGCGGGAGGGCCTCGCATACGCAGTATTTT
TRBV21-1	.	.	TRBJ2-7	CASSNLSLGEQYF	TGTGCCAGCAGCAATCTTTCTTTGGGGGAGCAGTACTTC
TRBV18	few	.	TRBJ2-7	CASSPSSGSSYEQYF	TGTGCCAGCTCACCAAGTAGCGGCAGCTCCTACGAGCAGTACTTC
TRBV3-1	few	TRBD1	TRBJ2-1	CASSQRQGADNEQFF	TGTGCCAGCAGCCAACGACAGGGGGCCGACAATGAGCAGTTCTTC
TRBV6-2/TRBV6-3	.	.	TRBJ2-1	CASSYPLGDGEQFF	TGTGCCAGCAGTTACCCGTTGGGGGATGGTGAGCAGTTCTTC
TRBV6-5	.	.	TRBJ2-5	CSSGVKGRETQYF	TGTAGCAGTGGTGTGAAGGGTAGAGAGACCCAGTACTTC
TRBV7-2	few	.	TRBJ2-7	CASRGRGENEQYF	TGTGCCAGCAGAGGGCGGGGCGAAAACGAGCAGTACTTC
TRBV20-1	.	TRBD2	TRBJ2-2	CSARSSGGPNTGELFF	TGCAGTGCTAGATCTAGCGGGGGGCCGAACACCGGGGAGCTGTTTTTT
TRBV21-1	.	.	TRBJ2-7	CASGGRATSGTFYEQYF	TGTGCCAGCGGGGGGAGGGCTACTAGCGGGACTTTCTACGAGCAGTACTTC
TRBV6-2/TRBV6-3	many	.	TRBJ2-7	CASSLGLETYEQYF	TGTGCCAGCAGTTTGGGACTGGAGACCTACGAGCAGTACTTC
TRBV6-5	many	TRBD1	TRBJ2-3	CASGKDRGTDTQYF	TGTGCCAGCGGCAAGGACAGGGGGACAGATACGCAGTATTTT
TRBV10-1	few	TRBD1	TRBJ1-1	CASSESNRGDEAFF	TGCGCCAGCAGTGAGTCGAACAGGGGAGATGAAGCTTTCTTT
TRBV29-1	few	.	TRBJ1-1	CSVVRPTNTEAFF	TGCAGCGTTGTTAGACCGACGAACACTGAAGCTTTCTTT
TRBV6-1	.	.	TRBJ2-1	CASSDPGFRSYNEQFF	TGTGCCAGCAGTGATCCGGGTTTTAGGTCCTACAATGAGCAGTTCTTC
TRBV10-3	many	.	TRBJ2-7	CAISIVGEQYF	TGTGCCATCAGTATCGTTGGCGAGCAGTACTTC
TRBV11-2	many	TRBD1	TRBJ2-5	CASRLGTGSLETQYF	TGTGCCAGCAGACTCGGGACAGGGTCTCTGGAGACCCAGTACTTC
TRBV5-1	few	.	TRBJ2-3	CASRSPGGDTQYF	TGCGCCAGCAGGTCACCGGGTGGAGATACGCAGTATTTT
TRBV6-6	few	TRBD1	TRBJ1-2	CASSPGQGTGYTF	TGTGCCAGCAGTCCCGGACAGGGGACTGGCTACACCTTC
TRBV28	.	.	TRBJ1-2	CASSSFGREDINGYTF	TGTGCCAGCAGTTCATTCGGCAGGGAGGATATTAATGGCTACACCTTC